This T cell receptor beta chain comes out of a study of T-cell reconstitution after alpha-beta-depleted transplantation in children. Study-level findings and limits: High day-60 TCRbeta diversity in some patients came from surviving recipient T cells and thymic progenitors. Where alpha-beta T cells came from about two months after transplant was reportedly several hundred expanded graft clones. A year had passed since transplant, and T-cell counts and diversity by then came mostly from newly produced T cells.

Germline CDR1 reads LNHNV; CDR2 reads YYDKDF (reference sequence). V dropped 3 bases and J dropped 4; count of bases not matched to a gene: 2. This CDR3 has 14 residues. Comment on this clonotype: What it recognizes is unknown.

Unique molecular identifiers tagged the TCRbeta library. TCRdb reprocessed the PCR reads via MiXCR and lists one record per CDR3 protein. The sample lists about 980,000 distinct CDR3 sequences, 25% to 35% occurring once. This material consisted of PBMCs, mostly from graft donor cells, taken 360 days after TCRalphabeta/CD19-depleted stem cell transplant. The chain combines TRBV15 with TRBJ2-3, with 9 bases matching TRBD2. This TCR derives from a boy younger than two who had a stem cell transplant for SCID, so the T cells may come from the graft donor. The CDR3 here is CATSRVAGADTQYF. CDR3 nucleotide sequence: TGTGCCACCAGCAGGGTAGCGGGGGCAGATACGCAGTATTTT.